Below, 26 T cell receptor beta chains from the same sample are listed, as sequenced in a study of beta chain features in type 1 diabetes. Study-wide points: Shortening that was moderate but significant affected the TCRB CDR3s of Type 1 diabetes patients in all four CD4+ subsets.

Expressed TCRB transcripts were sequenced after all isolated RNA was converted to cDNA. Assay: immunoSEQ multiplex PCR; the TCRdb copy retains only in-frame clones and omits some. The profile shows some 640,000 clones, around 15% of them singletons. The antigens for these receptors are not known. Source material: naive CD4+ T cells from blood. The receptor set was obtained from a man aged 18 to 29 with type 1 diabetes.

This clone has a handful of counts. The rearrangement links TRBV5-1 to TRBJ2-3, with D perhaps matching TRBD1 (6 bases). From germline, CDR1 is SGHRS and CDR2 YFSETQ. The CDR3 consists of 14 residues. V was clipped by 2 bases and J by 3 bases, with 10 bases between them. CDR3 nucleotide sequence: TGCGCCAGCAGCTTTCAGGGGCGGACAGATACGCAGTATTTT. Residues: CASSFQGRTDTQYF.

V and J are TRBV11-2 and TRBJ2-5; the D is unclear. Germline V lookup: CDR1 SGHAT, CDR2 FQNNGV. V lost 3 bases and J 5 bases, leaving 22 bases between the germline ends. The CDR3 sequence is 17 residues long. This CDR3 reads CASSFFGRGPEQETQYF. DNA of the CDR3: TGTGCCAGCAGCTTCTTTGGACGCGGCCCCGAGCAGGAGACCCAGTACTTC.

The chain links TRBV18 to TRBJ1-1; D ambiguous. Germline V gene sequence: CDR1 KGHSH, CDR2 LQKENI. The CDR3 runs 14 residues. Trimming pared 3 bases from V and 0 bases from J, leaving 8 bases between. The CDR3 coding sequence is TGTGCCAGCTCACCCCCTAAATTGAACACTGAAGCTTTCTTT. Translating gives CASSPPKLNTEAFF.

There are a few counts of this clone. The chain combines TRBV2 with TRBJ2-1, with 11 bases identical to TRBD2. CDR1 and CDR2 (germline): SNHLY, FYNNEI. The CDR3 has 16 amino acids. After removal of 5 bases from V and 0 bases from J, the junction contained 3 bases not matched to a gene. The CDR3 DNA reads as TGTGCCAGCAGTCAGGGACTAGCGGCCTCCTACAATGAGCAGTTCTTC. Its protein product is CASSQGLAASYNEQFF.

The table lists this clone with a few counts. The chain couples TRBV18 to TRBJ2-5, with D perhaps matching TRBD1 or TRBD2 (6 bases each). Germline CDR1 KGHSH, CDR2 LQKENI. The CDR3 has 13 residues. V was cut by 5 bases and J by 4 bases, with 11 bases left in between. The CDR3 here is CASSTGGGETQYF. As DNA, the CDR3 is TGTGCCAGCTCAACCGGGGGCGGAGAGACCCAGTACTTC.

The chain links TRBV9 to TRBJ1-1; D remains ambiguous. There are 15 residues in the CDR3. The ends were cut back, 4 bases at V and 5 bases at J, with 18 bases in the middle. Germline loops: CDR1 SGDLS, CDR2 YYNGEE. For the CDR3, the DNA is TGTGCCAGCAGCTCCCGGCGGGGTCAGTGGACTGAAGCTTTCTTT. Its translation is CASSSRRGQWTEAFF.

A few counts support this clone. The CDR3: CAWSVETGHIQYF. The CDR3, as DNA: TGTGCCTGGAGTGTAGAGACAGGGCACATTCAGTACTTC. This rearrangement joins TRBV30 to TRBJ2-4; 7 bases are a match to TRBD1. Germline CDR1 and CDR2: GTSNPN and SVGIG (reference sequence). V shed 0 bases, J shed 8 bases, and the junction held 4 bases outside the gene matches. This CDR3 has 13 amino acids.

This clone has just a few counts. The rearrangement joins TRBV25-1 to TRBJ2-7; 7 nucleotides line up with TRBD1. The CDR3 sequence is 15 residues long. V was clipped by 4 bases and J by 4 bases; unmatched bases: 10. The germline gives CDR1 MGHDK, CDR2 SYGVNS. The DNA for the CDR3 is TGTGCCAGCAGTGGCCCAGGGGGTTTTTCGTACGAGCAGTACTTC. Protein sequence: CASSGPGGFSYEQYF.

The V and J genes are TRBV9 and TRBJ2-3, with TRBD2 matching over 7 bases. The CDR3 has 16 amino acids. The germline V gene has CDR1 SGDLS and CDR2 YYNGEE. The V gene end was trimmed by 0 bases and the J gene end by 2 bases; junction bases not matched to a gene: 6. As DNA, the CDR3 is TGTGCCAGCAGCGTAGATCAGGCGGGGGTCACAGATACGCAGTATTTT. Its protein product is CASSVDQAGVTDTQYF.

The chain joins TRBV30 to TRBJ2-7; no firm D call. From germline, CDR1 is GTSNPN and CDR2 SVGIG (reference sequence). The CDR3 is 11 amino acids. Trimming left V 3 bases short and J 4 bases short, with 7 bases between. The CDR3 region is CAWSATYEQYF. Here the CDR3 DNA reads TGTGCCTGGAGCGCGACTTACGAGCAGTACTTC.

This clone was detected a few times. V and J are TRBV5-1 and TRBJ2-5; no definite D call. The CDR3 sequence is 14 residues long. Germline loops: CDR1 SGHRS, CDR2 YFSETQ. Trimming removed 0 bases at V and 5 bases at J, with 11 bases between. CDR3 amino acids: CASSLESFGETQYF. DNA of the CDR3: TGCGCCAGCAGCTTGGAGTCCTTCGGGGAGACCCAGTACTTC.

J is TRBJ1-5 and V is TRBV19, with 7 bases aligning to TRBD1. CDR1 and CDR2 (germline): LNHDA, SQIVND (reference sequence). The trim removed 5 bases at V and 3 bases at J, leaving 7 bases unmatched. The CDR3 is 15 amino acids. The CDR3 nucleotides read TGTGCCAGTAGTTTCGACAGGGCCTCCAATCAGCCCCAGCATTTT. This encodes CASSFDRASNQPQHF.

The chain employs TRBV9 and TRBJ2-7; unclear D gene. V was clipped by 0 bases and J by 3 bases, with 7 bases between them. The CDR3 is 13 residues long. Germline assignment: CDR1 SGDLS and CDR2 YYNGEE. CDR3 in amino acids: CASSVADGYEQYF. The CDR3, as DNA: TGTGCCAGCAGCGTAGCTGACGGCTACGAGCAGTACTTC.

The J gene is TRBJ2-5, the V gene TRBV7-9; D unresolved. The CDR3 runs to 14 residues. The ends were cut back, 3 bases at V and 5 bases at J, with 13 bases in the middle. Germline V gene lookup returns CDR1 SEHNR and CDR2 FQNEAQ (reference sequence). The CDR3, as DNA: TGTGCCAGCAGCTTGGTCCCACGCTGGGAGACCCAGTACTTC. Its protein is CASSLVPRWETQYF. The full variable domain, in which reference TRBV7-9 and TRBJ2-5 provide the parts outside the CDR3, is DTGVSQNPRHKITKRGQNVTFRCDPISEHNRLYWYRQTLGQGPEFLTYFQNEAQLEKSRLLSDRFSAERPKGSFSTLEIQRTEQGDSAMYLCASSLVPRWETQYFGPGTRLLVL.

This clone was seen a handful of times. The CDR3 bases are TGTGCCAGCAGCTGGGGGACAGGGAACACCGGGGAGCTGTTTTTT. It encodes CASSWGTGNTGELFF. This rearrangement joins TRBV5-4 to TRBJ2-2; 8 nucleotides align to TRBD1. Germline-derived CDR1 and CDR2 are SGHNT and YYREEE (reference sequence). This CDR3 comprises 15 residues. V lost 3 bases and J lost 1; bases outside the gene matches: 2.

This clone was detected only a few times. The rearrangement joins TRBV30 to TRBJ2-7, with D perhaps matching TRBD1 (6 bases). The CDR3 has 13 residues. Per the germline V gene, CDR1 is GTSNPN and CDR2 is SVGIG (reference sequence). Between the trimmed V and J ends, which lost 8 bases and 3 bases, there was a span of 17 bases. The CDR3: CAARQGPLYEQYF. CDR3 coding DNA: TGTGCCGCCCGGCAGGGGCCCCTCTACGAGCAGTACTTC. Based on the CDR3 plus reference TRBV30 and TRBJ2-7, the full variable domain is SQTIHQWPATLVQPVGSPLSLECTVEGTSNPNLYWYRQAAGRGLQLLFYSVGIGQISSEVPQNLSASRPQDRQFILSSKKLLLSDSGFYLCAARQGPLYEQYFGPGTRLTVT.

V usage is TRBV7-2 and J usage is TRBJ2-1; no clear D gene. CDR3 length equals 11 residues. Trimming shortened V by 6 bases and J by 7 bases, and 7 bases separated the two germline ends. Germline CDR1 SGHTA, CDR2 FQGNSA. The CDR3, as DNA: TGTGCCAGCAGAGAAAGGAATGAGCAGTTCTTC. This sequence encodes CASRERNEQFF. Full variable domain (remainder filled in from reference TRBV7-2 and TRBJ2-1): GAGVSQSPSNKVTEKGKDVELRCDPISGHTALYWYRQSLGQGLEFLIYFQGNSAPDKSGLPSDRFSAERTGGSVSTLTIQRTQQEDSAVYLCASRERNEQFFGPGTRLTVL.

V gene TRBV6-4 combines with J gene TRBJ1-5; D gene ambiguous. The germline V and J ends were trimmed by 7 bases and 6 bases, with 7 bases remaining between them. The CDR3 is 11 amino acids. In germline, CDR1 is MRHNA, CDR2 SNTAGT. The CDR3 sequence: CASNRGQPQHF. CDR3 DNA sequence: TGTGCCAGCAATCGGGGTCAGCCCCAGCATTTT.

This clone came up a few times. This chain links TRBV7-9 with TRBJ2-6; no definite D call. CDR3 size: 13 residues. Trimming left V 5 bases short and J 2 bases short, with 4 bases between. Germline V lookup: CDR1 SEHNR, CDR2 FQNEAQ (reference sequence). The CDR3 reads CASSPPGANVLTF. In nucleotides, the CDR3 is TGTGCCAGCAGCCCCCCTGGGGCCAACGTCCTGACTTTC.

This clone was detected only a few times. The V and J genes are TRBV29-1 and TRBJ1-2; D is undetermined. CDR1 and CDR2 (germline): SQVTM, ANQGSEA. V lost 0 bases and J lost 1, with 9 bases in between. The CDR3 covers 14 residues. This CDR3 is CSVEDQSSNYGYTF. The CDR3 coding sequence is TGCAGCGTTGAAGATCAAAGCAGTAACTATGGCTACACCTTC.

Regarding this clone: Other DNA sequences in this specimen translate into the identical CDR3. The DNA of the CDR3 is TGTGCCAGCAGCCCGCTGACAGGCACAGATACGCAGTATTTT. It specifies CASSPLTGTDTQYF. The chain couples TRBV5-4 to TRBJ2-3; a possible D gene is TRBD1 (5 bases). V gave up 4 bases and J gave up 1 base, with 10 bases separating them. The CDR3 sequence is 14 residues long. Germline CDR1 is SGHNT and CDR2 is YYREEE (reference sequence).

This chain's CDR3 is CASSLTDGSYEQYF. CDR3 DNA: TGTGCCAGCAGCCTAACGGACGGGTCCTACGAGCAGTACTTC. The chain recombines TRBV7-9 with TRBJ2-7; D is unclear. The CDR3 extends over 14 amino acids. Germline lookup yields CDR1 SEHNR and CDR2 FQNEAQ (reference sequence). V lost 5 bases and J lost 1, with 12 bases in between.

The V gene is TRBV10-3, the J gene TRBJ2-4; D perhaps matches TRBD2 (6 bases). Per germline, CDR1 ENHRY and CDR2 SYGVKD. Trimming left V 10 bases short and J 7 bases short, with 23 bases between. The length of the CDR3 is 15 residues. The CDR3 nucleotides read TGTGCCACGCACCGGGGGACGGGCGAAGAGAACATTCAGTACTTC. It encodes CATHRGTGEENIQYF.

In this sample, this clone turned up a few times. CDR3 nucleotides: TGTGCCAGCAGCCAAGATAAGGCACGGACTAACTATGGCTACACCTTC. This sequence encodes CASSQDKARTNYGYTF. The genes are TRBV4-2 and TRBJ1-2, with D unclear. This CDR3 contains 16 residues. Germline V CDR1 and CDR2: LGHNA, YNFKEQ. V lost 0 bases and J lost 0, with 11 bases in between.

V usage is TRBV6-1 and J usage is TRBJ1-1; TRBD1 agrees at 7 bases. Germline CDR1 and CDR2: MNHNS and SASEGT. The length of the CDR3 is 14 residues. In DNA, the CDR3 is TGTGCTAGCGGGACAGCTTTATTGAACACTGAAGCTTTCTTT. Translating it yields CASGTALLNTEAFF.

This clone was counted a few times. The chain has TRBV11-2 and TRBJ2-7, with 9 positions matching TRBD2. The germline CDR1 and CDR2 sequences are SGHAT and FQNNGV. V gave up 5 bases and J gave up 5 bases; unmatched junction bases: 7. This CDR3 is built from 14 residues. The CDR3 coding sequence is TGTGCCAGCAGCCCCCATAGCGGGGGTGACGAGCAGTACTTC. Translating it yields CASSPHSGGDEQYF. The full variable domain, with the rest looked up from reference TRBV11-2 and TRBJ2-7, is EAGVAQSPRYKIIEKRQSVAFWCNPISGHATLYWYQQILGQGPKLLIQFQNNGVVDDSQLPKDRFSAERLKGVDSTLKIQPAKLEDSAVYLCASSPHSGGDEQYFGPGTRLTVT.